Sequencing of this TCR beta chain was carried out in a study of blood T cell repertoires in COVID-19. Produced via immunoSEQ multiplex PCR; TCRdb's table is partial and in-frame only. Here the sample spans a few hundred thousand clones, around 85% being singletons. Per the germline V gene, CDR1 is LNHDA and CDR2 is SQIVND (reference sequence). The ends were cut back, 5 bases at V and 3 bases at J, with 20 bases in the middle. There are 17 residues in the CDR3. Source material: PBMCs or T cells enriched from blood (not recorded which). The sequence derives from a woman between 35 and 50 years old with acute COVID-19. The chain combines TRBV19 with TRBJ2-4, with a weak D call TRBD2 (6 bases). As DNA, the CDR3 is TGTGCCAGTAGTTCCCTCGCGGCGGGGAGCGGCAAAAACATTCAGTACTTC. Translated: CASSSLAAGSGKNIQYF.